These 13 T cell receptor beta chains were sequenced from one sample in a study of T-cell memory formation after mild COVID-19. A single record per CDR3 protein comes from TCRdb applying MiXCR to the 5' RACE reads. The sample lists roughly 610,000 distinct CDR3 sequences; roughly 17% were seen once. Sequenced input: PBMCs or a T cell subset sorted from them (not recorded which). The source is an adult woman who had mild COVID-19 (a few samples of this study predate the infection). Cell type and time point are not known.

This clonotype showed up many times. The V and J genes are TRBV7-7 and TRBJ2-2, with D hard to call. Between the trimmed V and J ends, which lost 3 bases and 4 bases, there was a span of 6 bases. CDR1 and CDR2 from the germline V gene are SSHAT and FNYEAQ (reference sequence). The CDR3 sequence is 13 residues long. The CDR3 DNA follows: TGTGCCAGCAGCTTGGAGAGCACCGGGGAGCTGTTTTTT. It encodes CASSLESTGELFF.

The V and J genes are TRBV5-1 and TRBJ2-2; D call uncertain. Trimming cost V 1 base and J 6 bases, with 13 bases left between them. The germline V gene encodes CDR1 SGHRS and CDR2 YFSETQ. This CDR3 has 15 residues. CDR3 amino acids: CASSLMSVKSGELFF. The CDR3 nucleotides read TGCGCCAGCAGCTTGATGAGCGTAAAGTCCGGGGAGCTGTTTTTT.

This clonotype was observed at least ten times. The V and J genes are TRBV24-1 and TRBJ2-3; D might be TRBD1 (6 bases). V lost 0 bases and J lost 6, with 12 bases in between. The length of the CDR3 is 15 residues. CDR1 and CDR2 from the germline V gene are KGHDR and SFDVKD. CDR3 in amino acids: CATSDLGTREDTQYF. Here the CDR3 DNA reads TGTGCCACCAGTGATTTGGGGACAAGGGAGGATACGCAGTATTTT.

This clonotype has a handful of counts. This chain links TRBV6-6 with TRBJ1-5; D not certain. Deletions cut 2 bases from V and 2 bases from J, with 13 bases between. The CDR3 covers 16 residues. Germline loops: CDR1 MNHNY, CDR2 SVGAGI (reference sequence). The CDR3 nucleotides are TGTGCCAGCAGTTACCATCGGGATAGGGGCAATCAGCCCCAGCATTTT. Protein product: CASSYHRDRGNQPQHF.

The chain joins TRBV20-1 to TRBJ2-1; TRBD1 is a possible D gene (6 bases). Germline CDR1 reads DFQATT; CDR2 reads SNEGSKA (reference sequence). V shed 1 base and J shed 5 bases, with 9 bases lying between them. The CDR3 runs to 13 residues. The CDR3 sequence: CSARAWTDNEQFF. As DNA, the CDR3 is TGCAGTGCTAGAGCCTGGACAGACAATGAGCAGTTCTTC.

This clonotype was found many times. This chain links TRBV15 with TRBJ2-3; D remains ambiguous. The CDR3 contains 16 residues. Germline assignment: CDR1 LNHNV and CDR2 YYDKDF (reference sequence). Deletions cut 0 bases from V and 0 bases from J, with 10 bases between. The DNA of the CDR3 is TGTGCCACCAGCAGAGATCCCCAGGCGAGCACAGATACGCAGTATTTT. As protein: CATSRDPQASTDTQYF.

The chain couples TRBV6-2 or TRBV6-3 to TRBJ1-2; D is unresolved. Germline CDR1 MNHEY, CDR2 SVGEGT. The V end was cut by 2 bases, the J end by 8 bases, with 9 bases between. This CDR3 is built from 12 residues. The CDR3 coding sequence is TGTGCCAGCAGTTACGTTTACGGAGGCTACACCTTC. Its translation is CASSYVYGGYTF.

This clonotype was detected ten times or more. The V and J genes are TRBV7-2 and TRBJ2-7; no definite D call. Between the trimmed V and J ends, which lost 3 bases and 5 bases, there was a span of 5 bases. The CDR3 consists of 11 residues. Germline V CDR1 and CDR2: SGHTA, FQGNSA. Written as DNA, the CDR3 is TGTGCCAGCAGCTTTAACCACGAGCAGTACTTC. Translating gives CASSFNHEQYF.

This chain uses TRBV20-1 with TRBJ2-7; D is possibly TRBD2 (5 bases). Between the trimmed V and J ends, which lost 3 bases and 0 bases, there was a span of 6 bases. The CDR3 is 12 amino acids. Looked up from germline, CDR1 is DFQATT and CDR2 is SNEGSKA (reference sequence). CDR3: CSASEGSYEQYF. CDR3 bases: TGCAGTGCTAGCGAGGGCTCCTACGAGCAGTACTTC.

The table lists this clonotype with a few counts. The V call is TRBV12-3 or TRBV12-4, the J call TRBJ2-3; no definite D call. The CDR3 sequence is 13 residues long. V was trimmed by 6 bases and J by 9 bases, leaving 16 bases between them. The CDR3, as DNA: TGTGCCAGCAGCCCCCCTGGAAGGATAACGCAGTATTTT. Protein product: CASSPPGRITQYF.

CDR3 bases: TGTGCCACCAGTGATCAGATGAACACTGAAGCTTTCTTT. Protein sequence: CATSDQMNTEAFF. The chain has TRBV24-1 and TRBJ1-1, with no clear D. Germline CDR1 KGHDR, CDR2 SFDVKD. The CDR3 is 13 residues long. The V and J ends lost 3 bases and 0 bases respectively, with 4 bases between them.

The V and J genes are TRBV9 and TRBJ2-1; 15 positions match TRBD2. This CDR3 contains 18 residues. Germline loops: CDR1 SGDLS, CDR2 YYNGEE. The junction had 9 bases not matched to a gene; V was cut back by 0 bases and J by 8 bases. CDR3 coding DNA: TGTGCCAGCAGCGTAGACCCGGGACTAGCGGGAGGAGCAGATGAGCAGTTCTTC. Its protein product is CASSVDPGLAGGADEQFF.

V usage is TRBV3-1 and J usage is TRBJ2-2; unclear D gene. CDR3 length: 14 amino acids. Trimming took 5 bases from V and 6 from J, leaving 13 bases between them. The germline V gene has CDR1 LGHDT and CDR2 YNNKEL (reference sequence). For the CDR3, the DNA is TGTGCCAGCAGCTTCTTATCCCCCGCCGGGGAGCTGTTTTTT. The encoded protein is CASSFLSPAGELFF. The complete variable domain, with remaining parts taken from reference TRBV3-1 and TRBJ2-2, reads DTAVSQTPKYLVTQMGNDKSIKCEQNLGHDTMYWYKQDSKKFLKIMFSYNNKELIINETVPNRFSPKSPDKAHLNLHINSLELGDSAVYFCASSFLSPAGELFFGEGSRLTVL.